This record concerns one T cell receptor beta chain sequence. The antigen remains undetermined. This entry is derived from a study of OX40 agonist ivuxolimab in advanced cancers. General study results and limits: Expansion of clones was among the lowest in partial responders at 0.1-3.0 mg/kg.

V gave up 10 bases and J gave up 0 bases, with 14 bases separating them. Per the germline V gene, CDR1 is LNHDA and CDR2 is SQIVND (reference sequence). The CDR3 totals 14 residues. Libraries were prepared by immunoSEQ multiplex PCR; TCRdb keeps only in-frame clonotypes and omits some of them. This sample carries about 77,000 clones, around nine tenths of them seen once, and the ten largest clones take 2.5%. The chain uses TRBV19 and TRBJ2-3, with D possibly being TRBD1 (5 bases). The sequenced sample was CD4+ or CD8+ T cells sorted from blood, obtained in a trial of the OX40 agonist ivuxolimab. The TCR originated in an adult with an advanced solid tumor such as melanoma, head and neck, liver or kidney cancer. CDR3 nucleotides: TGTGCCACTGGTGACAGCTATAGCACAGATACGCAGTATTTT. This codes for CATGDSYSTDTQYF.